Listed below are T cell receptor beta chains from one sample, sequenced in a study of neurological immune-mediated disorders. A single record per CDR3 protein comes from TCRdb applying MiXCR to the 5' RACE reads. The sample shows about 80,000 distinct CDR3 sequences, about 5.6% of them seen only once. The sample taken for sequencing was PBMCs. The origin of the receptors is a woman between 55 and 75 years old with multiple sclerosis. Both conserved end residues are part of each CDR3. The D gene is left open where the match is weak. The size field is filled for only some rows; it gives once, few, many or a size class.

TRBJ2-1,TRBV20-1,many,NA,CSARDSVMDFNEQFF,TGCAGTGCTAGAGATTCAGTGATGGATTTCAATGAGCAGTTCTTC
TRBJ2-7,TRBV6-4,many,TRBD1,CASRTGKQYF,TGTGCCAGCAGGACAGGGAAACAGTACTTC
TRBJ2-1,TRBV7-9,many,NA,CASSLTEGGRNEQFF,TGTGCCAGCAGCTTAACAGAGGGGGGTCGGAATGAGCAGTTCTTC
TRBJ1-2,TRBV28,few,NA,CASSSTDYYGYTF,TGTGCCAGCAGCTCGACGGACTACTATGGCTACACCTTC
TRBJ1-5,TRBV27,many,NA,CASSLWGTQGTNQPQHF,TGTGCCAGCAGTTTATGGGGGACACAGGGAACCAATCAGCCCCAGCATTTT
TRBJ2-2,TRBV5-1,many,NA,CASSPLPQDGTGELFF,TGCGCCAGCAGCCCACTTCCACAGGATGGCACCGGGGAGCTGTTTTTT
TRBJ1-1,TRBV3-1,few,TRBD1,CASSPTNRGQGTEAFF,TGTGCCAGCAGCCCGACCAACAGGGGTCAGGGCACTGAAGCTTTCTTT
TRBJ1-2,TRBV7-9,few,NA,CASTRSGVGGYTF,TGTGCCAGCACCCGGTCGGGGGTAGGAGGCTACACCTTC
TRBJ2-7,TRBV5-1,many,NA,CASSLDRSEQYF,TGCGCCAGCAGCTTGGACAGGAGCGAGCAGTACTTC
TRBJ2-2,TRBV3-1,many,NA,CASSQAGLPRGELFF,TGTGCCAGCAGCCAAGCCGGACTCCCTCGAGGGGAGCTGTTTTTT
TRBJ1-2,TRBV20-1,many,NA,CSVRPGGYTF,TGCAGTGTTCGCCCGGGGGGCTACACCTTC
TRBJ2-5,TRBV20-1,many,TRBD2,CSATKKASGGQETQYF,TGCAGTGCTACCAAGAAAGCTAGCGGGGGTCAAGAGACCCAGTACTTC
TRBJ2-7,TRBV3-1,NA,NA,CASSQESDSFYEQYF,TGTGCCAGCAGCCAAGAGTCGGACAGCTTTTACGAGCAGTACTTC
TRBJ2-7,TRBV7-8,many,NA,CASSLVVAGEQYF,TGTGCCAGCAGCTTAGTGGTCGCAGGCGAGCAGTACTTC
TRBJ2-1,TRBV5-1,many,NA,CASSLVRGRNEQFF,TGCGCCAGCAGCTTGGTTAGGGGTCGGAATGAGCAGTTCTTC
TRBJ1-1,TRBV5-1,many,NA,CASDGGDTAMNTEAFF,TGCGCCAGCGACGGGGGGGATACTGCCATGAACACTGAAGCTTTCTTT
TRBJ2-1,TRBV25-1,many,NA,CASSEWASTDGNEQFF,TGTGCCAGCAGTGAATGGGCGTCGACAGACGGGAATGAGCAGTTCTTC
TRBJ2-1,TRBV12-3/TRBV12-4,many,NA,CASSLITGGLAGRNEQFF,TGTGCCAGCAGTTTAATTACGGGTGGGCTAGCAGGCCGCAATGAGCAGTTCTTC
TRBJ2-2,TRBV29-1,many,NA,CSIEDPRRSYTGELFF,TGCAGCATTGAAGATCCACGACGCTCTTACACCGGGGAGCTGTTTTTT
TRBJ2-2,TRBV4-2,many,NA,CASSPDPNTGELFF,TGTGCCAGCAGCCCAGATCCCAACACCGGGGAGCTGTTTTTT
TRBJ1-1,TRBV12-3/TRBV12-4,many,NA,CASSSSPRQKNTEAFF,TGTGCCAGCAGTTCCTCGCCCCGGCAGAAGAACACTGAAGCTTTCTTT
TRBJ2-7,TRBV28,many,TRBD1,CASSLATPGGPSYEQYF,TGTGCCAGCAGTTTAGCCACTCCAGGGGGCCCATCCTACGAGCAGTACTTC
TRBJ2-3,TRBV9,many,TRBD2,CASSVLVGGAPDTQYF,TGTGCCAGCAGCGTCCTGGTCGGGGGGGCTCCCGATACGCAGTATTTT
TRBJ1-5,TRBV27,many,NA,CASSPWNARQPQHF,TGTGCCAGCAGCCCATGGAATGCACGCCAGCCCCAGCATTTT
TRBJ1-5,TRBV7-8,many,TRBD1,CASSPEGDREEHF,TGTGCCAGCAGCCCAGAGGGGGACAGGGAAGAGCATTTT
TRBJ1-1,TRBV5-1,many,TRBD1,CASRSPGGTEAFF,TGCGCCAGCAGGTCTCCAGGGGGCACTGAAGCTTTCTTT
TRBJ2-3,TRBV10-3,many,TRBD2,CAIRYLAGGDTRTDTQYF,TGTGCCATTCGATACCTAGCGGGGGGTGACACTAGAACAGATACGCAGTATTTT
TRBJ2-7,TRBV10-3,many,TRBD2,CAISEIGGSYEQYF,TGTGCCATCAGTGAAATCGGGGGGTCCTACGAGCAGTACTTC
TRBJ1-4,TRBV7-6,many,NA,CASSSVGWGDEKLFF,TGTGCCAGCAGCTCAGTGGGATGGGGAGATGAAAAACTGTTTTTT
TRBJ1-1,TRBV20-1,many,NA,CSARDLMNTEAFF,TGCAGTGCTAGAGATCTCATGAACACTGAAGCTTTCTTT
TRBJ2-6,TRBV6-6,many,NA,CASSYFRGSGANVLTF,TGTGCCAGCAGTTATTTCCGGGGCTCTGGGGCCAACGTCCTGACTTTC
TRBJ1-1,TRBV20-1,many,NA,CSARDPQGGDTEAFF,TGCAGTGCTAGAGATCCACAGGGCGGGGACACTGAAGCTTTCTTT
TRBJ2-7,TRBV7-8,NA,TRBD2,CASGRGGLYEQYF,TGTGCCAGTGGGCGGGGGGGCCTCTACGAGCAGTACTTC
TRBJ2-5,TRBV6-5,many,TRBD2,CASTYFPAAGGEETQYF,TGTGCCAGCACCTACTTCCCGGCAGCGGGGGGGGAAGAGACCCAGTACTTC
TRBJ2-7,TRBV5-1,many,TRBD1,CASSLDRGLWEQYF,TGCGCCAGCAGCTTGGACAGGGGTTTATGGGAGCAGTACTTC
TRBJ1-2,TRBV7-9,many,TRBD1,CASSLGSGQSYGYTF,TGTGCCAGCAGTTTGGGATCGGGACAGAGCTATGGCTACACCTTC
TRBJ1-1,TRBV18,NA,NA,CASSPRGDTEAFF,TGTGCCAGCTCACCGAGAGGGGACACTGAAGCTTTCTTT
TRBJ2-3,TRBV20-1,many,TRBD2,CSAPASGASTDTQYF,TGCAGTGCCCCCGCTAGCGGGGCTAGCACAGATACGCAGTATTTT
TRBJ2-1,TRBV24-1,many,NA,CATSDFGVFLF,TGTGCCACCAGTGATTTTGGGGTATTTTTGTTC
TRBJ1-1,TRBV6-5,many,TRBD1,CASRRQGAEAFF,TGTGCCAGCAGACGACAGGGGGCTGAGGCTTTCTTT
TRBJ2-5,TRBV7-2,many,TRBD2,CASSLGVAGLYQETQYF,TGTGCCAGCAGCTTAGGTGTAGCGGGGTTATACCAAGAGACCCAGTACTTC
TRBJ1-2,TRBV6-5,many,NA,CASTQAGTPGGYTF,TGTGCCAGCACCCAGGCCGGGACACCGGGTGGCTACACCTTC
TRBJ1-2,TRBV5-5,NA,TRBD1,CASSPSGQVHGYTF,TGTGCCAGCAGCCCATCGGGACAGGTCCATGGCTACACCTTC